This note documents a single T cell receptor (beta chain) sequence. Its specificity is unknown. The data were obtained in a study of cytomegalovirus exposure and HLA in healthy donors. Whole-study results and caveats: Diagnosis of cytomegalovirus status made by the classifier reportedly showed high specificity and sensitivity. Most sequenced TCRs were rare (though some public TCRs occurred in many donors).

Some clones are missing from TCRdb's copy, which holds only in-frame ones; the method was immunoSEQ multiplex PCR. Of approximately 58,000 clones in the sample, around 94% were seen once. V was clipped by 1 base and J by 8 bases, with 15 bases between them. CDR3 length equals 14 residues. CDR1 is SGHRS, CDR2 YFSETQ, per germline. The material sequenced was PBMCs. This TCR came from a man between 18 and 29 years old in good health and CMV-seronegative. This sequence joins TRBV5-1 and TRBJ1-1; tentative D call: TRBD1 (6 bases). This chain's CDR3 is CASSLSEGVGEAFF. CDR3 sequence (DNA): TGCGCCAGCAGCTTGAGTGAGGGGGTCGGGGAAGCTTTCTTT.